The 13 T cell receptor beta chains below come from one sample, sequenced in a study of metastatic and nonmetastatic thyroid tumors. TCRdb re-processed the PCR reads through MiXCR. The data hold roughly 81,000 clones, with 7.5% to 9% observed a single time. Treatment of any kind had been given to no patient before thyroid surgery. Sequencing input: blood. Receptors were obtained from a female donor with papillary thyroid cancer or a benign thyroid nodule (not recorded which). Some clones in this sample may be carry-over from other donors' samples.

This clone was detected many times. The CDR3 reads CASSQDTVNEKLFF. CDR3 coding DNA: TGTGCCAGCAGCCAAGATACAGTTAATGAAAAACTGTTTTTT. This sequence joins TRBV4-2 and TRBJ1-4; D is unresolved. Germline V gives CDR1 LGHNA, CDR2 YNFKEQ. The V end lost 0 bases, the J end lost 4 bases, and 6 bases lay between the germline ends. The CDR3 totals 14 residues.

This clone was counted many times. The genes are TRBV2 and TRBJ2-1; 8 nucleotides line up with TRBD2. Germline V gene sequence: CDR1 SNHLY, CDR2 FYNNEI. The CDR3 is 17 residues long. J was trimmed by 6 bases and V by 1 base; bases with no gene match: 11. The DNA of the CDR3 is TGTGCCAGCAGTGAAGGGCGGCGGGGGGAGCGACTCAATGAGCAGTTCTTC. Translating gives CASSEGRRGERLNEQFF.

This clone was counted a few times. The CDR3 loop reads CASSLTRTGAEQYF. In DNA, the CDR3 is TGTGCCAGCAGTTTGACTAGGACGGGAGCAGAGCAGTACTTC. The chain uses TRBV12-3 or TRBV12-4 and TRBJ2-7, with D possibly matching TRBD2 (6 bases). The ends were cut back, 3 bases at V and 7 bases at J, with 16 bases in the middle. The CDR3 is 14 amino acids.

Concerning this clone: The junction shows a germline mismatch at one end, possibly a read error. This chain joins TRBV2 and TRBJ1-6; a weak D match, TRBD1 (5 bases). This CDR3 contains 16 residues. Germline CDR1 SNHLY, CDR2 FYNNEI. CDR3: CASNEFPGPSNSPLHF. The CDR3 nucleotides read TGTGCCAGCAATGAATTCCCAGGGCCCTCGAATTCACCCCTCCACTTT.

The table lists this clone with many counts. The rearrangement joins TRBV19 to TRBJ1-1; the D is unclear. Between the trimmed V and J ends, which lost 6 bases and 7 bases, there was a span of 18 bases. The germline gives CDR1 LNHDA, CDR2 SQIVND (reference sequence). There are 14 residues in the CDR3. CDR3 bases: TGTGCCAGTAGAGAGGAGAGGCAGAAGCTTGAAGCTTTCTTT. The encoded protein is CASREERQKLEAFF. Full variable domain (missing parts from reference TRBV19 and TRBJ1-1): DGGITQSPKYLFRKEGQNVTLSCEQNLNHDAMYWYRQDPGQGLRLIYYSQIVNDFQKGDIAEGYSVSREKKESFPLTVTSAQKNPTAFYLCASREERQKLEAFFGQGTRLTVV.

Worth noting for this clone: A much bigger clone sits one base away, suggesting this may be a read error. The chain carries TRBV5-1 and TRBJ1-1; D gene ambiguous. In germline, CDR1 is SGHRS, CDR2 YFSETQ. The germline V and J ends were trimmed by 5 bases and 2 bases, with 13 bases remaining between them. The CDR3 spans 14 residues. CDR3 in DNA: TGCGCCAGCAGGGGAAACGGAGATAACACTGAAGCTTTCTTT. Protein product: CASRGNGDNTEAFF.

The V call is TRBV6-1, the J call TRBJ1-5, with 9 bases matching TRBD1. The CDR3 contains 16 residues. Germline loops: CDR1 MNHNS, CDR2 SASEGT. With 5 bases clipped from V and 7 bases from J, the junction kept 12 bases outside the gene matches. DNA for the CDR3: TGTGCCAGCAGTCCCTACGTCTCGGACAGGGGCCAGCCCCAGCATTTT. As protein: CASSPYVSDRGQPQHF.

This clone was picked up many times. J is TRBJ2-3 and V is TRBV20-1; D might be TRBD1 (5 bases). Looked up from germline, CDR1 is DFQATT and CDR2 is SNEGSKA (reference sequence). There are 15 residues in the CDR3. The ends were cut back, 0 bases at V and 6 bases at J, with 16 bases in the middle. The CDR3 here is CSARDEDRSKDTQYF. Here the CDR3 DNA reads TGCAGTGCTAGAGATGAAGACAGATCCAAGGATACGCAGTATTTT.

Ten or more counts support this clone. This chain uses TRBV5-4 with TRBJ2-1; D gene uncertain. Per germline, CDR1 SGHNT and CDR2 YYREEE (reference sequence). This CDR3 has 14 amino acids. The V and J ends lost 1 base and 5 bases respectively, with 10 bases between them. This CDR3 reads CASSLSDNNNEQFF. DNA for the CDR3: TGTGCCAGCAGCTTGAGCGACAATAACAATGAGCAGTTCTTC.

This clone appeared many times. The chain is built from TRBV5-1 and TRBJ2-1, with 11 positions matching TRBD2. CDR1 and CDR2 (germline): SGHRS, YFSETQ. The CDR3 length is 14 residues. V gave up 5 bases and J gave up 6 bases; unmatched junction bases: 4. The CDR3 spells CASSLAGGPNEQFF. The CDR3 DNA follows: TGCGCCAGCAGTCTAGCGGGGGGCCCCAATGAGCAGTTCTTC.

The rearrangement joins TRBV9 to TRBJ2-2, with a weak D call TRBD2 (6 bases). This CDR3 is built from 17 residues. Trimming removed 4 bases from V and 2 bases from J, with 18 bases in between. From germline, CDR1 is SGDLS and CDR2 YYNGEE. The CDR3 here is CASSILSWGVNTGELFF. The DNA of the CDR3 is TGTGCCAGCAGCATCCTTAGCTGGGGGGTAAACACCGGGGAGCTGTTTTTT.

In its sample, this clone was seen many times. The chain joins TRBV24-1 to TRBJ2-2; 7 bases agree with TRBD2. Germline values: CDR1 KGHDR, CDR2 SFDVKD. The CDR3 runs 13 residues. V shed 7 bases, J shed 5 bases, and the junction held 3 bases outside the gene matches. CDR3 nucleotides: TGTGCCACCAGGGGGAGGGGAACCGGGGAGCTGTTTTTT. Encoded protein: CATRGRGTGELFF.

In this sample, this clone turned up many times. This chain connects TRBV9 to TRBJ2-2; 13 bases agree with TRBD2. V dropped 2 bases and J dropped 2; count of bases not matched to a gene: 6. The germline V gene has CDR1 SGDLS and CDR2 YYNGEE. The CDR3 extends over 18 amino acids. The chain's CDR3 is CASSVGLAGEHNTGELFF. DNA of the CDR3: TGTGCCAGCAGCGTCGGACTAGCGGGGGAGCACAACACCGGGGAGCTGTTTTTT. The variable domain in full, completed from reference TRBV9 and TRBJ2-2, reads DSGVTQTPKHLITATGQRVTLRCSPRSGDLSVYWYQQSLDQGLQFLIQYYNGEERAKGNILERFSAQQFPDLHSELNLSSLELGDSALYFCASSVGLAGEHNTGELFFGEGSRLTVL.